This T cell receptor beta chain was captured by sequencing in a study of blood T cell repertoires in COVID-19. On the study more broadly: PBMCs, B-cell-depleted T cells, or T cells provided the cDNA or gDNA that made up the material.

Here immunoSEQ multiplex PCR was the method, and the copy in TCRdb shows in-frame clones only, minus some. The data hold a few hundred thousand clones, with 89% observed a single time. CDR3 length equals 14 residues. The germline V gene has CDR1 MDHEN and CDR2 SYDVKM. The V and J ends lost 3 bases and 2 bases respectively, with 10 bases between them. The clonotype originates from a man aged 35 to 55 with acute or convalescent COVID-19. The rearrangement links TRBV28 to TRBJ1-2, with D tentatively TRBD1 (6 bases). The sequencing input was peripheral blood. The CDR3 loop is CASSFGQGNYGYTF. In DNA, the CDR3 is TGTGCCAGCAGTTTTGGGCAGGGGAACTATGGCTACACCTTC.